Reported below is one T cell receptor (beta chain). Its target is unknown. The record originates from a study of shared clonotypes between healthy human individuals. Study context: Aged between 18 and 49, the donors were a couple of women and three men.

Here immunoSEQ multiplex PCR was the method, and the copy in TCRdb shows in-frame clones only, minus some. The sample consists of approximately 2,200,000 clones, 85% to 95% of them appearing once. Terminally differentiated effector memory CD45RA+ cells were excluded by CCR7 positive selection of CD45RO-negative cells. Whole-study results and caveats: Blood was the only sampled material, and tissue repertoires likely differ.

The ends were cut back, 0 bases at V and 8 bases at J, with 10 bases in the middle. Per germline, CDR1 MNHEY and CDR2 SMNVEV (reference sequence). This CDR3 spans 13 amino acids. Material for sequencing was naive CD8+ T cells from PBMCs. The receptor was isolated from a man aged 18 to 35 in good health. Some clones in this sample may be carry-over from other donors' samples. This chain uses TRBV27 with TRBJ1-2; D ambiguous. Here the CDR3 reads CASSLSVTVGYTF. Written as DNA, the CDR3 is TGTGCCAGCAGTTTATCGGTTACAGTAGGCTACACCTTC.